A selection of T cell receptor beta chains follows, all from one sample in a study of shared clonotypes between healthy human individuals. Libraries were prepared by immunoSEQ multiplex PCR; TCRdb keeps only in-frame clonotypes and omits some of them. The top ten clones hold around 0.14% of a sample with about 2.4 million clones, around 94% of them seen once. The sequencing sample was made of naive CD4+ T cells sorted from blood. The receptors stem from a man aged 18 to 30 in good health. The CDR3 runs from the conserved cysteine through the conserved F or W. A D gene is named only where the DNA matches it firmly. A clone size is listed for some rows: how often the clone was seen (once, few, many), or a class if it is expanded.

abundance: NA; d_gene: NA; v_gene: TRBV19; j_gene: TRBJ2-7; CDR3nt: TGTGCCAGTAGTATTAGTGTCAGGACCTACGAGCAGTACTTC; CDR3aa: CASSISVRTYEQYF
abundance: NA; d_gene: NA; v_gene: TRBV28; j_gene: TRBJ1-2; CDR3nt: TGTGCCGTTGTGGCGCAGAGGGGCTACACCTTC; CDR3aa: CAVVAQRGYTF
abundance: NA; d_gene: NA; v_gene: TRBV7-6; j_gene: TRBJ1-2; CDR3nt: TGTGCCAGCAGCTTAGCGTTGGGACACCAATCCTATGGCTACACCTTC; CDR3aa: CASSLALGHQSYGYTF
abundance: NA; d_gene: NA; v_gene: TRBV5-1; j_gene: TRBJ2-5; CDR3nt: TGCGCCAGCAGCTTGGCGAGCAGTACTGCACGAGAGACCCAGTACTTC; CDR3aa: CASSLASSTARETQYF
abundance: NA; d_gene: NA; v_gene: TRBV5-1; j_gene: TRBJ2-1; CDR3nt: TGCGCCAGCAGCTTCGGGGCGCGGGTGGGGGATGAGCAGTTCTTC; CDR3aa: CASSFGARVGDEQFF
abundance: NA; d_gene: NA; v_gene: TRBV7-6; j_gene: TRBJ1-5; CDR3nt: TGTGCCAGCAGCTACCGAGAGTCAGGGCATCAGCCCCAGCATTTT; CDR3aa: CASSYRESGHQPQHF
abundance: NA; d_gene: NA; v_gene: TRBV6-5; j_gene: TRBJ2-3; CDR3nt: TGTGCCAGCAGTCGCGGCGGCACAGATACGCAGTATTTT; CDR3aa: CASSRGGTDTQYF
abundance: once; d_gene: TRBD1; v_gene: TRBV19; j_gene: TRBJ1-2; CDR3nt: TGTGCCAGTAGAGTGACAGGGGGAAACTATGGCTACACCTTC; CDR3aa: CASRVTGGNYGYTF
abundance: NA; d_gene: NA; v_gene: TRBV27; j_gene: TRBJ2-2; CDR3nt: TGTGCCAGCAGTTTATCCCTCGGGGGATTAAAAGGGGAGCTGTTTTTT; CDR3aa: CASSLSLGGLKGELFF
abundance: NA; d_gene: NA; v_gene: TRBV6-5; j_gene: TRBJ2-2; CDR3nt: TGTGCCAGCAGTTACCCTAACACCGGGGAGCTGTTTTTT; CDR3aa: CASSYPNTGELFF
abundance: NA; d_gene: NA; v_gene: TRBV6-6; j_gene: TRBJ1-6; CDR3nt: TGTGCCAGCAGTCCAGACACCTTTAATTCACCCCTCCACTTT; CDR3aa: CASSPDTFNSPLHF
abundance: NA; d_gene: NA; v_gene: TRBV5-1; j_gene: TRBJ1-1; CDR3nt: TGCGCCAGCAGCTTGGCGCAGGGAAAAACTGAAGCTTTCTTT; CDR3aa: CASSLAQGKTEAFF
abundance: NA; d_gene: NA; v_gene: TRBV6-6; j_gene: TRBJ1-5; CDR3nt: TGTGCCAGCAGTTCTACAGGGTTCAGCAATCAGCCCCAGCATTTT; CDR3aa: CASSSTGFSNQPQHF
abundance: NA; d_gene: NA; v_gene: TRBV19; j_gene: TRBJ1-1; CDR3nt: TGTGCCAGTAGCCCTACCCAGGGGATAGGGACTGAAGCTTTCTTT; CDR3aa: CASSPTQGIGTEAFF
abundance: NA; d_gene: NA; v_gene: TRBV5-8; j_gene: TRBJ1-6; CDR3nt: TGTGCCAGCAGCTTTCCACGTAGACCACAACCATATAATTCACCCCTCCACTTT; CDR3aa: CASSFPRRPQPYNSPLHF
abundance: once; d_gene: NA; v_gene: TRBV6-5; j_gene: TRBJ2-7; CDR3nt: TGTGCCAGCAGTTACTTGGGGGACGAGCAGTACTTC; CDR3aa: CASSYLGDEQYF
abundance: NA; d_gene: NA; v_gene: TRBV18; j_gene: TRBJ1-1; CDR3nt: TGTGCCAGCTCACCAGATCTCGGCAGCACTGAAGCTTTCTTT; CDR3aa: CASSPDLGSTEAFF
abundance: NA; d_gene: NA; v_gene: TRBV7-6; j_gene: TRBJ2-5; CDR3nt: TGTGCCAGCACCCCTCGCGGTGCCGGGGAGACCCAGTACTTC; CDR3aa: CASTPRGAGETQYF